A single sample is the source of the 13 T cell receptor beta chains below, sequenced in a study of T cells in Graves' hyperthyroidism and ophthalmopathy. Researchers took RNA transcripts and amplified the TCR beta CDR3 regions from them. Using the HTBI primer set, a first-round RT-PCR was run on the TCR CDR3. TCRdb passed the multiplex PCR reads through MiXCR, listing each CDR3 protein once. The profile shows 600,000 to 650,000 distinct CDR3 sequences, around 20% of them singletons. Source material: blood. Source of these receptors: a man younger than 40 with Graves' ophthalmopathy.

The gene calls are TRBV19 and TRBJ2-3, with TRBD2 identical over 10 bases. The CDR3 length is 15 residues. Losses at the gene ends were 3 bases for V and 6 bases for J; bases not matched to a gene: 6. Germline CDR1 and CDR2: LNHDA and SQIVND (reference sequence). The CDR3 is CASSIRSGRADTQYF. The CDR3 DNA follows: TGTGCCAGTAGTATCCGGAGCGGGAGGGCGGATACGCAGTATTTT.

In its sample, this clonotype was seen a few times. The V call is TRBV20-1, the J call TRBJ1-2; perhaps TRBD1 as D (5 bases). This CDR3 region has 14 residues. Trimming cost V 0 bases and J 5 bases, with 13 bases left between them. Germline V gene sequence: CDR1 DFQATT, CDR2 SNEGSKA (reference sequence). CDR3 residues: CSAREAGPSYGYTF. CDR3 bases: TGCAGTGCTAGAGAGGCAGGGCCATCTTATGGCTACACCTTC.

This clonotype was counted between two and nine times. CDR3 nucleotides: TGCGCCAGCAGCTTAAGCGGTGACACCGGGGAGCTGTTTTTT. Protein sequence: CASSLSGDTGELFF. J is TRBJ2-2 and V is TRBV5-1; TRBD2 is a possible D gene (5 bases). V was shortened by 2 bases and J by 3 bases, with 8 bases between the two germline ends. This CDR3 contains 14 residues. The germline CDR1 and CDR2 sequences are SGHRS and YFSETQ.

This clonotype was observed at least ten times. J is TRBJ1-1 and V is TRBV11-2; D call uncertain. The CDR3 is made up of 15 amino acids. Germline V gene data show CDR1 as SGHAT and CDR2 as FQNNGV. Deletions cut 0 bases from V and 5 bases from J, with 13 bases between. CDR3: CASSLDGQLGTEAFF. DNA of the CDR3: TGTGCCAGCAGCTTAGATGGGCAGCTCGGGACTGAAGCTTTCTTT.

This clonotype was seen ten or more times. The chain joins TRBV20-1 to TRBJ2-3; 8 nucleotides line up with TRBD1. V was pared by 5 bases and J by 4 bases, with 8 bases of the junction left unmatched. This CDR3 region has 14 residues. Germline CDR1 is DFQATT and CDR2 is SNEGSKA (reference sequence). The CDR3 DNA reads as TGCAGTGCTCCCAGGGGGCGCCCCTCAGATACGCAGTATTTT. This gives the protein CSAPRGRPSDTQYF.

This clonotype occurred a few times. This chain connects TRBV7-2 to TRBJ2-1, with D hard to call. Germline V gene data show CDR1 as SGHTA and CDR2 as FQGNSA. CDR3 length: 14 residues. The V gene lost 1 base and the J gene lost 5 bases, with 9 bases spanning the gap. CDR3 DNA: TGTGCCAGCAGCTTAGGAAGCCCGAACAATGAGCAGTTCTTC. It translates to CASSLGSPNNEQFF. The entire variable domain, with the rest obtained from reference TRBV7-2 and TRBJ2-1, is as follows: GAGVSQSPSNKVTEKGKDVELRCDPISGHTALYWYRQSLGQGLEFLIYFQGNSAPDKSGLPSDRFSAERTGGSVSTLTIQRTQQEDSAVYLCASSLGSPNNEQFFGPGTRLTVL.

The table lists this clonotype with many counts. This sequence joins TRBV29-1 and TRBJ2-3; D unclear. Trimming took 6 bases from V and 3 from J, leaving 13 bases between them. Germline CDR1 is SQVTM and CDR2 is ANQGSEA. CDR3 length: 13 residues. CDR3 DNA sequence: TGCAGCGTCCCCGGGTCGTATACAGATACGCAGTATTTT. Translation: CSVPGSYTDTQYF.

In its sample, this clonotype was seen many times. The chain recombines TRBV4-1 with TRBJ1-6; a weak D match, TRBD1 (6 bases). The CDR3 runs to 16 residues. The germline gives CDR1 MGHRA, CDR2 YSYEKL. V was pared by 3 bases and J by 6 bases, with 15 bases between. The CDR3 region is CASSHPHREGNSPLHF. The CDR3 bases are TGCGCCAGCAGCCATCCCCACAGGGAGGGTAATTCACCCCTCCACTTT.

V gene TRBV14 combines with J gene TRBJ2-7, with TRBD1 matching over 9 bases. The junction had 6 bases not matched to a gene; V was cut back by 1 base and J by 2 bases. This CDR3 spans 16 amino acids. Germline lookup yields CDR1 SGHDN and CDR2 FVKESK. In DNA, the CDR3 is TGTGCCAGCAGCCAAGCCCCGGGACAGGGTACCTACGAGCAGTACTTC. Translating gives CASSQAPGQGTYEQYF.

This sequence joins TRBV14 and TRBJ2-1; tentative D call: TRBD2 (6 bases). The CDR3 length is 16 residues. V lost 0 bases and J lost 7, with 16 bases in between. Germline assignment: CDR1 SGHDN and CDR2 FVKESK. The CDR3 DNA follows: TGTGCCAGCAGCCAAGAACTAGCCGACCCGTGGAATGAGCAGTTCTTC. Its translation is CASSQELADPWNEQFF.

This clonotype was seen ten or more times. The J gene is TRBJ2-1, the V gene TRBV5-1; 7 bases map to TRBD1. After removal of 4 bases from V and 14 bases from J, the junction contained 18 bases not matched to a gene. Germline V gives CDR1 SGHRS, CDR2 YFSETQ. The CDR3 totals 15 residues. As DNA, the CDR3 is TGCGCCAGCAGCCCTTTGGGGGACAGAGCAGATGCGGAGTTCTTC. It is translated as CASSPLGDRADAEFF.

This chain joins TRBV24-1 and TRBJ2-5, with D possibly TRBD2 on 7 matching bases. From germline, CDR1 is KGHDR and CDR2 SFDVKD. The V gene lost 3 bases and the J gene lost 5 bases, with 15 bases spanning the gap. The CDR3 is made up of 15 amino acids. The CDR3 DNA reads TGTGCCACCAGTGATAGGGGGGGGCGGTCGGAGACCCAGTACTTC. Protein product: CATSDRGGRSETQYF.

The table lists this clonotype with many counts. The chain carries TRBV3-1 and TRBJ2-7, with 13 positions matching TRBD2. The CDR3 runs 15 residues. Germline CDR1 reads LGHDT; CDR2 reads YNNKEL (reference sequence). V trimming: 3 bases; J trimming: 4 bases; junction bases outside the gene matches: 3. The CDR3 region is CASSQATSGGYEQYF. In DNA, the CDR3 is TGTGCCAGCAGCCAGGCGACTAGCGGGGGGTACGAGCAGTACTTC.